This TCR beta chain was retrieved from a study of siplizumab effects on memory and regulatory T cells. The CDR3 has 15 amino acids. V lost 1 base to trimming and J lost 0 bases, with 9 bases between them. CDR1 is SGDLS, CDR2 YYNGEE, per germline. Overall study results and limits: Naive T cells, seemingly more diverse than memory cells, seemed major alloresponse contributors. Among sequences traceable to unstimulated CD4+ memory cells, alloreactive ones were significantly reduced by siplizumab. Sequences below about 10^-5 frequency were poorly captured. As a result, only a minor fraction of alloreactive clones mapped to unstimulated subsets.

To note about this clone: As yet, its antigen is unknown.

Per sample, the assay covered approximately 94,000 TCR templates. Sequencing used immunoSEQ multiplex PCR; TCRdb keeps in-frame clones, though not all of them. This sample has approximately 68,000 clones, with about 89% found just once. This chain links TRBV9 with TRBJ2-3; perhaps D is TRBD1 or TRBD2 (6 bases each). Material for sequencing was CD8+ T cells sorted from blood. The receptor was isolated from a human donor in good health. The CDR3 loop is CASSVNGGSTDTQYF. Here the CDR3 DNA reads TGTGCCAGCAGCGTAAACGGGGGCAGCACAGATACGCAGTATTTT. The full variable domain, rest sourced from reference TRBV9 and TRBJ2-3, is DSGVTQTPKHLITATGQRVTLRCSPRSGDLSVYWYQQSLDQGLQFLIQYYNGEERAKGNILERFSAQQFPDLHSELNLSSLELGDSALYFCASSVNGGSTDTQYFGPGTRLTVL.